This record looks at one TCR beta chain sequence and its context. Its antigen remains unidentified. This record belongs to a study of cytomegalovirus exposure and HLA in healthy donors. Study-level points and caveats: About 150 TCR beta chains were listed as cytomegalovirus-associated. Subsequent analysis revealed that first-cohort TCR clusters tended to co-occur in the roughly 120 validation repertoires. Cytomegalovirus status was reportedly diagnosed by the classifier with high sensitivity and specificity.

Germline assignment: CDR1 LGHNA and CDR2 YNFKEQ. Trimming cost V 1 base and J 4 bases, with 10 bases left between them. The CDR3 covers 14 residues. Donors were drawn from the approximately 120-subject validation cohort, separate from the roughly 670-subject first cohort. Using immunoSEQ multiplex PCR, the repertoire was profiled, and TCRdb retains in-frame clones only, with some absent. Of over 200,000 clones detected, about nine tenths appear once; the ten largest clones hold roughly 2%. The TCR sequence derives from a woman under 30 in good health and CMV-seropositive. This sequence joins TRBV4-2 and TRBJ1-1, with a weak D call TRBD1 (5 bases). Material for sequencing was PBMCs. DNA of the CDR3: TGTGCCAGCAGCCAAGTAGCCGGGGGCACTGAAGCTTTCTTT. Protein product: CASSQVAGGTEAFF.